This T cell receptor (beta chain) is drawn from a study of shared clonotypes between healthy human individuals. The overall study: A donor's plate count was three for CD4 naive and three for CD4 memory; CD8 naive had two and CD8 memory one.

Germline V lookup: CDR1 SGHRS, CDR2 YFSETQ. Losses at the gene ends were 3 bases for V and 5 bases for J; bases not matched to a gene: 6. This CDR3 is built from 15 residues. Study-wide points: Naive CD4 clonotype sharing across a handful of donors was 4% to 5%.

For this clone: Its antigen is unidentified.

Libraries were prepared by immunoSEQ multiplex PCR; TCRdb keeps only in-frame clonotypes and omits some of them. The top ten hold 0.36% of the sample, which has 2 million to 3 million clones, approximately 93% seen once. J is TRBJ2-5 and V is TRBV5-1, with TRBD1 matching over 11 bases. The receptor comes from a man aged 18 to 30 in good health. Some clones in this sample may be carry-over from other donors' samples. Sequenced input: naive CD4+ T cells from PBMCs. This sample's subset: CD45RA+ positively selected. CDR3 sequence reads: CASSSDRGLTETQYF. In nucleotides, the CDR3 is TGCGCCAGCAGCTCGGACAGGGGGCTGACGGAGACCCAGTACTTC.